This T cell receptor (beta chain) derives from a study of blood T cell repertoires in COVID-19. About the study: COVID-19 samples, acute and convalescent, were from the United States, Italy and Spain. T cells, B-cell-depleted T cells, or PBMCs supplied cDNA or gDNA.

Residents of about two dozen US areas, aged about 18 to 89 years, made up the participants. Symptom resolution, clearance, or two negative PCRs marked donors in Cohort 3 as recovered. Trimming took 2 bases from V and 11 from J; bases not matched to a gene: 14. Germline assignment: CDR1 MGHDK and CDR2 SYGVNS. CDR3 length: 15 amino acids. Assay used: immunoSEQ multiplex PCR; TCRdb lists only in-frame clones, some missing. The sample has about 480,000 clones, roughly 88% seen once. The rearrangement joins TRBV25-1 to TRBJ1-1; TRBD1 matches at 7 bases. The sequencing input was PBMCs or T cells enriched from blood (not recorded which). The receptor was derived from a woman between 40 and 55 years old who had recovered from COVID-19. The CDR3 sequence is CASSENLSGTEKAFF. The DNA for the CDR3 is TGTGCCAGCAGTGAAAATTTGTCCGGGACAGAGAAGGCTTTCTTT.